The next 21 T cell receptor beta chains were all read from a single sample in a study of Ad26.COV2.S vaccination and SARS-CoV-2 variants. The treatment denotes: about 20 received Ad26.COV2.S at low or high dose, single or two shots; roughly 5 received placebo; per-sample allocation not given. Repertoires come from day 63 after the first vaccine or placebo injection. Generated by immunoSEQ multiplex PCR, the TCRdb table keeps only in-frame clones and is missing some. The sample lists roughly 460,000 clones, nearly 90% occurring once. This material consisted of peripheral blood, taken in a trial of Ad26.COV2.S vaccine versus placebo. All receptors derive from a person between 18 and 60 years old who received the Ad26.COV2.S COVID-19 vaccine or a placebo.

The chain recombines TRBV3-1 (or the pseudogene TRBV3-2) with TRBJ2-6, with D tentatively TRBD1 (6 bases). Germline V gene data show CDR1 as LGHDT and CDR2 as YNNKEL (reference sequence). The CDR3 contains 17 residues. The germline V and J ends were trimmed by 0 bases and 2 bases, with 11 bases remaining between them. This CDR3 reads CASSQDEGDTGANVLTF. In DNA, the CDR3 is TGTGCCAGCAGCCAAGATGAGGGGGACACTGGGGCCAACGTCCTGACTTTC.

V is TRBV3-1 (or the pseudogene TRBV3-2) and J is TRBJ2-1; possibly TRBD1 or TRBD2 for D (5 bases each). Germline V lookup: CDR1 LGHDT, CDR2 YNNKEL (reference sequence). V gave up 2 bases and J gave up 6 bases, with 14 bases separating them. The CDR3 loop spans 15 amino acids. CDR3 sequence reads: CASSQWGIESNEQFF. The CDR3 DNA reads TGTGCCAGCAGCCAATGGGGGATCGAAAGCAATGAGCAGTTCTTC.

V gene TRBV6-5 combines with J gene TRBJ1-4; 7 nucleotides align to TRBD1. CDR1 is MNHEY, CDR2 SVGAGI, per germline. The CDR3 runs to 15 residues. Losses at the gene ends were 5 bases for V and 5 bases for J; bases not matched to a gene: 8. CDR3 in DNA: TGTGCCAGCAGTCGGCGGGACAGACCGAATGAAAAACTGTTTTTT. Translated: CASSRRDRPNEKLFF.

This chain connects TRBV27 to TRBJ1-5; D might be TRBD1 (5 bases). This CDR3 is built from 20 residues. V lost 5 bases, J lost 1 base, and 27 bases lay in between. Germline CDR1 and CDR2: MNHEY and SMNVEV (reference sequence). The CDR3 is CASSTWEGTGGIRSNQPQHF. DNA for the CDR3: TGTGCCAGCAGTACCTGGGAGGGGACCGGTGGAATTAGGAGCAATCAGCCCCAGCATTTT.

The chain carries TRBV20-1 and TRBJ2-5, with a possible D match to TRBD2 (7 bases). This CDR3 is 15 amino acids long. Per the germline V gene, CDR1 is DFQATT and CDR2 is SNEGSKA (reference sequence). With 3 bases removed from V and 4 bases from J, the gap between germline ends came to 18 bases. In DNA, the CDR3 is TGCAGTGCTAGTCAATTAGGGGGGGTTTTAGAGACCCAGTACTTC. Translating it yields CSASQLGGVLETQYF.

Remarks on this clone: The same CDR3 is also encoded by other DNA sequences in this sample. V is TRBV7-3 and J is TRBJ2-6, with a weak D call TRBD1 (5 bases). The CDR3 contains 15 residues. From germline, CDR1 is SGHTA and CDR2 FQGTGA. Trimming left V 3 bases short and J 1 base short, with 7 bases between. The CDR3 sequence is CASSFQGSGANVLTF. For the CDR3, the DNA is TGTGCCAGCAGCTTTCAGGGATCTGGGGCCAACGTCCTGACTTTC.

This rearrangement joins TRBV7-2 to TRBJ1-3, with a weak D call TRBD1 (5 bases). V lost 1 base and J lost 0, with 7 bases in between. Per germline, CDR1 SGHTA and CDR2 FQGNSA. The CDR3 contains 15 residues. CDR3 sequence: CASSLDGGSGNTIYF. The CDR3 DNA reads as TGTGCCAGCAGCTTAGACGGGGGCTCTGGAAACACCATATATTTT.

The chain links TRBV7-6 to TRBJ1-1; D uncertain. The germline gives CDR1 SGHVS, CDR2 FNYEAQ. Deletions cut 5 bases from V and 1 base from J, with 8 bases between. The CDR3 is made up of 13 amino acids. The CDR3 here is CASSPTKNTEAFF. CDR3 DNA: TGTGCCAGCAGCCCTACAAAGAACACTGAAGCTTTCTTT.

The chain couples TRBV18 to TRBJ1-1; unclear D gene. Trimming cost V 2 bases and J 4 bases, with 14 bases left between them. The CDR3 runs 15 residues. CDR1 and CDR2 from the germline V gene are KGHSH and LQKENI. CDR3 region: CASSPGRSPSTEAFF. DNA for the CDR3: TGTGCCAGCTCACCAGGTCGGTCCCCGAGCACTGAAGCTTTCTTT.

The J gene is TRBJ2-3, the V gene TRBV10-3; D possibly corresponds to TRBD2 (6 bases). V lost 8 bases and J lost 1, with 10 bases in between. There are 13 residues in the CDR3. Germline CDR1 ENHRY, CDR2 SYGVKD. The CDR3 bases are TGTGCCATCGCTGCTAGCGGCACAGATACGCAGTATTTT. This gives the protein CAIAASGTDTQYF.

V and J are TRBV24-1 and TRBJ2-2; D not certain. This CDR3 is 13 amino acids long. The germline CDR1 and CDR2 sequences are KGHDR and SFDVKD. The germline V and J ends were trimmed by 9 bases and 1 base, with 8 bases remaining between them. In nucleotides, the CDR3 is TGTGCCACCTCCCCGCGGAACACCGGGGAGCTGTTTTTT. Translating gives CATSPRNTGELFF.

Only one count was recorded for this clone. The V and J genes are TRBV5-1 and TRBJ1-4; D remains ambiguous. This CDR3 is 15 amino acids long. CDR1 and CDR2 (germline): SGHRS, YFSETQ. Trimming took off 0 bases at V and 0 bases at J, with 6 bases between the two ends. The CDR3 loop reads CASSLGGATNEKLFF. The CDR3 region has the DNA TGCGCCAGCAGCTTGGGTGGTGCAACTAATGAAAAACTGTTTTTT.

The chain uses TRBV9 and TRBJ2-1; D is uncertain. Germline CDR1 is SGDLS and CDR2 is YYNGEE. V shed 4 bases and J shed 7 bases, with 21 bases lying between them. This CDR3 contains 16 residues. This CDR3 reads CASSPTVGLYGNEQFF. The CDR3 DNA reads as TGTGCCAGCAGCCCGACCGTAGGATTATATGGTAATGAGCAGTTCTTC.

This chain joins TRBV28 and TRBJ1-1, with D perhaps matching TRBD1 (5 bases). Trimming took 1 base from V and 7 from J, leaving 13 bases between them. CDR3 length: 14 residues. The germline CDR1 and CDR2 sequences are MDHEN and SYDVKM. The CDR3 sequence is CASSLFVGGSEAFF. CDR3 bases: TGTGCCAGCAGTTTATTCGTCGGGGGTAGTGAAGCTTTCTTT.

Here the CDR3 DNA reads TGTGCCAGCAGTGTCTCGCCCCAGGGGGCCTACGAGCAGTACTTC. It is translated as CASSVSPQGAYEQYF. V usage is TRBV6-2 or TRBV6-3 and J usage is TRBJ2-7; 7 bases map to TRBD1. Germline V gene data show CDR1 as MNHEY and CDR2 as SVGEGT. The V gene end was trimmed by 5 bases and the J gene end by 2 bases; junction bases not matched to a gene: 9. The CDR3 contains 15 residues.

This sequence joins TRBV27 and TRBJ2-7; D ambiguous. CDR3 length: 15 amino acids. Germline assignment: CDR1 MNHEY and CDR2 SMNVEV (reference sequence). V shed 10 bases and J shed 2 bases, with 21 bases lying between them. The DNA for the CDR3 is TGTGCCACCCAAGGGTCAGCCCAAGGAACCTACGAGCAGTACTTC. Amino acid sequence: CATQGSAQGTYEQYF.

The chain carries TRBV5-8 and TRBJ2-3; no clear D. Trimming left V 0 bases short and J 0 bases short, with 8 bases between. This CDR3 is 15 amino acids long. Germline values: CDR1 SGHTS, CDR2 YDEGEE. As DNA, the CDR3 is TGTGCCAGCAGCTTGGTCCCACAGAGCACAGATACGCAGTATTTT. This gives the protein CASSLVPQSTDTQYF. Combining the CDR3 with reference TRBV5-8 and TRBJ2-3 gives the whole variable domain EAGVTQSPTHLIKTRGQQATLRCSPISGHTSVYWYQQALGLGLQFLLWYDEGEERNRGNFPPRFSGRQFPNYSSELNVNALELEDSALYLCASSLVPQSTDTQYFGPGTRLTVL.

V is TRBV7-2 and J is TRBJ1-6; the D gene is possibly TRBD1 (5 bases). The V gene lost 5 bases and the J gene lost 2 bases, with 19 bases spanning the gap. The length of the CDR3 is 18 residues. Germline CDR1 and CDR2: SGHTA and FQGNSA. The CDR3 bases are TGTGCCAGCAGCAATCGGATGGGGGTTGGGACCTATAATTCACCCCTCCACTTT. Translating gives CASSNRMGVGTYNSPLHF.

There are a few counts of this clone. The CDR3 bases are TGTGCCAGCAGTGGGCAGGTTGATCAGCCCCAGCATTTT. Translation: CASSGQVDQPQHF. The V gene is TRBV28, the J gene TRBJ1-5; D unclear. CDR1 and CDR2 (germline): MDHEN, SYDVKM. This CDR3 spans 13 amino acids. Trimming took off 5 bases at V and 5 bases at J, with 10 bases between the two ends.

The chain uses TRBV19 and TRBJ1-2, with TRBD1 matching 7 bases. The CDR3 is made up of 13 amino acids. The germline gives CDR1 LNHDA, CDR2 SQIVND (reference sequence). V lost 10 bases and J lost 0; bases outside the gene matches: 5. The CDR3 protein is CATPDRANYGYTF. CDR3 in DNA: TGTGCCACTCCAGACAGGGCTAACTATGGCTACACCTTC. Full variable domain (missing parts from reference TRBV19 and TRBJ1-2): DGGITQSPKYLFRKEGQNVTLSCEQNLNHDAMYWYRQDPGQGLRLIYYSQIVNDFQKGDIAEGYSVSREKKESFPLTVTSAQKNPTAFYLCATPDRANYGYTFGSGTRLTVV.

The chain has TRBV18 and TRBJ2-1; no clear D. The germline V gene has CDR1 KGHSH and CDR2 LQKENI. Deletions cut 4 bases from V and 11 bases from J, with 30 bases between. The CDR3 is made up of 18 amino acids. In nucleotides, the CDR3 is TGTGCCAGCTCACTAACCCTAATGCTGGAGATGGACCACCTCAAGCAGTTCTTC. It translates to CASSLTLMLEMDHLKQFF.